Shown below are 4 T cell receptor beta chains from a single sample sequenced in a study of blood T cell repertoires in COVID-19. Profiled with immunoSEQ multiplex PCR; TCRdb holds only in-frame clones, not every one. Here the sample spans nearly 200,000 clones, about 88% being singletons. Sequencing used peripheral blood. These receptors came from a woman in her thirties or forties who had recovered from COVID-19.

The chain recombines TRBV5-1 with TRBJ2-1; the D is unclear. The CDR3 consists of 14 residues. Germline lookup yields CDR1 SGHRS and CDR2 YFSETQ. V was clipped by 3 bases and J by 2 bases, with 9 bases between them. The CDR3 loop reads CASSSSLPYNEQFF. The CDR3 coding sequence is TGCGCCAGCAGCTCTAGTTTGCCCTACAATGAGCAGTTCTTC.

This sequence joins TRBV9 and TRBJ1-6; D is ambiguous. The germline V and J ends were trimmed by 3 bases and 14 bases, with 12 bases remaining between them. Germline CDR1 reads SGDLS; CDR2 reads YYNGEE. The CDR3 has 12 residues. For the CDR3, the DNA is TGTGCCAGCAGCGACCCCGGTTTGTCCCTCCACTTT. Translated, it gives CASSDPGLSLHF.

J is TRBJ1-1 and V is TRBV19; D gene ambiguous. The CDR3 loop spans 14 amino acids. The ends were cut back, 5 bases at V and 0 bases at J, with 10 bases in the middle. Germline V gives CDR1 LNHDA, CDR2 SQIVND (reference sequence). This CDR3 reads CASSPRAMNTEAFF. As DNA, the CDR3 is TGTGCCAGTAGTCCGAGGGCTATGAACACTGAAGCTTTCTTT.

The chain uses TRBV27 and TRBJ1-5; TRBD1 might be the D (5 bases). CDR1 MNHEY and CDR2 SMNVEV come from the germline V gene (reference sequence). Deletions cut 1 base from V and 2 bases from J, with 15 bases between. This CDR3 is 17 amino acids long. CDR3 DNA: TGTGCCAGCAGTTTATGGGGAGGGGACGGACGCAATCAGCCCCAGCATTTT. It encodes CASSLWGGDGRNQPQHF.